This paragraph covers one T cell receptor (beta chain) sequence. The data originate from a study of blood T cell repertoires in COVID-19. CDR3 length: 15 residues. Germline values: CDR1 SGHVS, CDR2 FQNEAQ. V shed 4 bases and J 3 bases; nucleotides not matched to a gene: 3. Generated by immunoSEQ multiplex PCR, the TCRdb table keeps only in-frame clones and is missing some. Of fewer than 35,000 clones listed, more than 90% are singletons. Sequencing was performed on peripheral blood. The TCR was taken from a human donor in a cohort sampled during active COVID-19. The chain links TRBV7-8 to TRBJ2-3; 11 bases agree with TRBD2. CDR3: CASSSGLAATDTQYF. CDR3 DNA sequence: TGTGCCAGCAGCTCGGGACTAGCGGCGACAGATACGCAGTATTTT.